The next 17 T cell receptor beta chains were all read from a single sample in a study of blood T cell repertoires in COVID-19 (dated by TCRdb to the early 2020s). Library preparation was by the immunoSEQ multiplex PCR assay. Entries here come from immuneACCESS through TCRdb and include only in-frame sequences with V and J called. Some clones fail to appear in such tables; in the studies checked, an unresolved V gene covers under half of the shortfall, and the cause of the remainder is unknown. Within this sample are around 330,000 clones, with approximately 88% of them counted one time only. Of the sample, 3.5% to 4.5% falls within the top ten clones. Sequenced input: peripheral blood. These receptors came from a woman aged 45-65 years with active or convalescent COVID-19.

The chain has TRBV30 and TRBJ1-2; no clear D gene. Per the germline V gene, CDR1 is GTSNPN and CDR2 is SVGIG (reference sequence). V dropped 1 base and J dropped 4 bases, with 16 bases sitting between them. This CDR3 has 15 amino acids. This chain's CDR3 is CAWSASSVTPYGYTF. In DNA, the CDR3 is TGTGCCTGGAGTGCTTCATCGGTTACCCCCTATGGCTACACCTTC.

The rearrangement joins TRBV6-2 or TRBV6-3 to TRBJ2-1, with TRBD2 as a possible D gene (6 bases). Trimming pared 4 bases from V and 6 bases from J, leaving 19 bases between. The CDR3 runs 16 residues. From germline, CDR1 is MNHEY and CDR2 SVGEGT. This CDR3 reads CASSSPRGLSVNEQFF. As DNA, the CDR3 is TGTGCCAGCAGTTCCCCAAGGGGACTTAGCGTCAATGAGCAGTTCTTC.

The chain is built from TRBV19 and TRBJ1-3; possibly TRBD1 for D (5 bases). The CDR3 is made up of 16 amino acids. With 5 bases removed from V and 0 bases from J, the gap between germline ends came to 14 bases. Germline loops: CDR1 LNHDA, CDR2 SQIVND (reference sequence). The CDR3 reads CASSEGLFDSGNTIYF. In nucleotides, the CDR3 is TGTGCCAGTAGTGAGGGACTCTTTGACTCTGGAAACACCATATATTTT.

The J gene is TRBJ1-1, the V gene TRBV10-2; a weak D match, TRBD1 (6 bases). Germline CDR1 WSHSY, CDR2 SAAADI. CDR3 length equals 14 residues. V lost 1 base and J 6 bases, leaving 12 bases between the germline ends. The CDR3 spells CASSEYTGSPEAFF. CDR3 sequence (DNA): TGCGCCAGCAGTGAGTATACAGGGTCCCCTGAAGCTTTCTTT.

This clone has a handful of counts. The V call is TRBV7-2, the J call TRBJ2-3, with D possibly TRBD1 on 5 matching bases. The V gene's germline CDR1 is SGHTA and CDR2 FQGNSA. Between the trimmed V and J ends, which lost 2 bases and 4 bases, there was a span of 7 bases. The CDR3 has 13 amino acids. This chain's CDR3 is CASSLWGADTQYF. DNA of the CDR3: TGTGCCAGCAGCTTATGGGGCGCAGATACGCAGTATTTT.

The V and J genes are TRBV7-9 and TRBJ1-4; a possible D gene is TRBD1 (5 bases). The V end lost 1 base, the J end lost 6 bases, and 18 bases lay between the germline ends. This CDR3 region has 17 residues. The germline gives CDR1 SEHNR, CDR2 FQNEAQ (reference sequence). CDR3 in DNA: TGTGCCAGCAGCTTAGAGTTCGGGTTGCAGGGCGATGAAAAACTGTTTTTT. This codes for CASSLEFGLQGDEKLFF.

The rearrangement links TRBV4-1 to TRBJ1-2, with a tentative D call TRBD1 (6 bases). This CDR3 spans 12 amino acids. The ends were cut back, 5 bases at V and 6 bases at J, with 10 bases in the middle. Germline-derived CDR1 and CDR2 are MGHRA and YSYEKL. The CDR3 sequence: CASSTRDNGYTF. The CDR3 bases are TGCGCCAGCAGCACTCGGGACAATGGCTACACCTTC.

J is TRBJ1-4 and V is TRBV3-1 (or the pseudogene TRBV3-2); 10 nucleotides align to TRBD1. This CDR3 contains 14 residues. V was pared by 4 bases and J by 8 bases, with 4 bases of the junction left unmatched. CDR1 is LGHDT, CDR2 YNNKEL, per germline (reference sequence). In nucleotides, the CDR3 is TGTGCCAGCAGCCGAGGGACAGGGGAAGAAAAACTGTTTTTT. This translates into CASSRGTGEEKLFF.

CDR3 bases: TGTGCCAGTAGTGCCCGACTAGCGGGTAAGTCCTACAATGAGCAGTTCTTC. Its protein product is CASSARLAGKSYNEQFF. The chain joins TRBV19 to TRBJ2-1, with TRBD2 matching 10 bases. Germline loops: CDR1 LNHDA, CDR2 SQIVND (reference sequence). The CDR3 extends over 17 amino acids. Losses at the gene ends were 5 bases for V and 1 base for J; bases not matched to a gene: 8.

The chain recombines TRBV5-5 with TRBJ1-1; a weak D match, TRBD1 (6 bases). This CDR3 spans 18 amino acids. From germline, CDR1 is SGHKS and CDR2 YYEKEE (reference sequence). The V end lost 0 bases, the J end lost 2 bases, and 20 bases lay between the germline ends. The CDR3 region is CASSLAGGRSLKNTEAFF. The CDR3 nucleotides are TGTGCCAGCAGCTTGGCGGGGGGGCGCAGCCTAAAAAACACTGAAGCTTTCTTT.

The gene calls are TRBV27 and TRBJ1-4; weak D call: TRBD1 (5 bases). Germline V lookup: CDR1 MNHEY, CDR2 SMNVEV (reference sequence). Trimming cost V 5 bases and J 7 bases, with 14 bases left between them. This CDR3 comprises 14 residues. CDR3 in amino acids: CASSTLDNLEKLFF. The CDR3 bases are TGTGCCAGCAGTACGCTGGACAACCTTGAAAAACTGTTTTTT.

The V and J genes are TRBV5-5 and TRBJ1-1; no reliable D call. Germline assignment: CDR1 SGHKS and CDR2 YYEKEE (reference sequence). The CDR3 extends over 15 amino acids. Trimming took 4 bases from V and 1 from J, leaving 14 bases between them. CDR3 loop: CASSLNWASNTEAFF. The CDR3 coding sequence is TGTGCCAGCAGCCTAAACTGGGCCTCGAACACTGAAGCTTTCTTT.

This chain connects TRBV27 to TRBJ1-3; tentatively, D is TRBD1 (5 bases). The CDR3 runs to 15 residues. Germline loops: CDR1 MNHEY, CDR2 SMNVEV (reference sequence). V shed 3 bases and J shed 0 bases, with 9 bases lying between them. In DNA, the CDR3 is TGTGCCAGCAGTTTGACAGCCGCCTCTGGAAACACCATATATTTT. It codes for CASSLTAASGNTIYF.

The chain joins TRBV4-3 to TRBJ2-7; the D gene is possibly TRBD2 (6 bases). Germline CDR1 is LGHNA and CDR2 is YSLEER. The CDR3 is 15 amino acids. The V gene lost 1 base and the J gene lost 6 bases, with 16 bases spanning the gap. CDR3 protein: CASSQAAPWEAEQYF. CDR3 in DNA: TGCGCCAGCAGCCAAGCGGCCCCGTGGGAGGCCGAGCAGTACTTC.

V and J are TRBV5-1 and TRBJ2-1, with D perhaps TRBD1 (6 bases). V lost 4 bases, J lost 6 bases, and 14 bases lay in between. The V gene's germline CDR1 is SGHRS and CDR2 YFSETQ. CDR3 length equals 14 residues. The CDR3 nucleotides are TGCGCCAGCAGCCCAGGGGAGAGGCCCAATGAGCAGTTCTTC. This sequence encodes CASSPGERPNEQFF.

The chain couples TRBV2 to TRBJ2-1; maybe TRBD2 (6 bases). This CDR3 is built from 13 residues. Germline V gene data show CDR1 as SNHLY and CDR2 as FYNNEI. V lost 4 bases to trimming and J lost 5 bases, with 9 bases between them. The CDR3 region has the DNA TGTGCCAGCAGTGGAGGACTAAACAATGAGCAGTTCTTC. It encodes CASSGGLNNEQFF. The variable domain in full, completed from reference TRBV2 and TRBJ2-1, reads EPEVTQTPSHQVTQMGQEVILRCVPISNHLYFYWYRQILGQKVEFLVSFYNNEISEKSEIFDDQFSVERPDGSNFTLKIRSTKLEDSAMYFCASSGGLNNEQFFGPGTRLTVL.

J is TRBJ1-1 and V is TRBV7-2; maybe TRBD1 (6 bases). V was trimmed by 4 bases and J by 0 bases, leaving 12 bases between them. The length of the CDR3 is 15 residues. Per the germline V gene, CDR1 is SGHTA and CDR2 is FQGNSA. The CDR3 loop is CASSSTTGMNTEAFF. CDR3 DNA: TGTGCCAGCAGCTCGACGACAGGAATGAACACTGAAGCTTTCTTT.